The entry below gives a single T cell receptor (beta chain) sequence along with its context. No antigen is known for it. The data stem from a study of long-term antiretroviral therapy in people with HIV. Study-level findings and limits: The ART regimens used between about 2004 and 2018 may be less effective than current ones. Whichever time point was examined, clones expanded before ART dominated the repertoire. HIV repertoires spanned narrower CDR3 length ranges than controls.

Survey level was the resolution at which the v3.0 immunoSEQ assay ran. The repertoire was sequenced with immunoSEQ multiplex PCR; TCRdb's copy has only in-frame clones and lacks some. The data show about 25,000 clones, under 85% seen once. This CDR3 has 15 residues. From germline, CDR1 is MNHNY and CDR2 SVGAGI (reference sequence). The trim removed 7 bases at V and 0 bases at J, leaving 4 bases unmatched. The V call is TRBV6-6, the J call TRBJ1-3; 9 bases agree with TRBD1. The specimen comprised unsorted PBMCs, sampled 2.1 years after starting antiretroviral therapy. The receptor was isolated from a man under 40 with HIV. This chain's CDR3 is CASTRTGDSGNTIYF. Here the CDR3 DNA reads TGTGCCAGCACCAGGACAGGGGACTCTGGAAACACCATATATTTT.